This TCR beta chain is from a study of cytotoxic CD8 clonotypes in ibrutinib-treated CLL. Germline V gene sequence: CDR1 SGHNT, CDR2 YENEEA. The CDR3 consists of 13 residues. The V end lost 5 bases, the J end lost 7 bases, and 15 bases lay between the germline ends. Overall study results and limits: Under therapy, public clonotypes either contracted or stayed stable, and they were uncommon. Upon ibrutinib response clonality rose, and upon progression it fell back toward baseline. Samples were collected at differing times from sustained-remission and progressing patients.

This clone has only a few counts. What it binds is unknown. T cells were sequenced at a targeted depth of 1 in 200,000 to 1 in 1 million. Repertoires were generated with immunoSEQ multiplex PCR, while TCRdb's copy carries only in-frame clones and drops some. The sample holds around 42,000 clones, about 65% seen once. Sequencing used PBMCs, obtained after 24 months of ibrutinib treatment. The source is a human donor with chronic lymphocytic leukemia. V is TRBV11-3 and J is TRBJ2-7; maybe TRBD2 (7 bases). The chain's CDR3 is CASSPRGGGEQYF. The CDR3 nucleotides read TGTGCCAGCAGCCCGAGGGGGGGTGGAGAGCAGTACTTC. Looking up the rest from reference TRBV11-3 and TRBJ2-7 gives the full variable domain: EAGVVQSPRYKIIEKKQPVAFWCNPISGHNTLYWYLQNLGQGPELLIRYENEEAVDDSQLPKDRFSAERLKGVDSTLKIQPAELGDSAVYLCASSPRGGGEQYFGPGTRLTVT.